These T cell receptor beta chains were read from a single sample in a study of beta chain features in type 1 diabetes. Data came from immunoSEQ multiplex PCR; TCRdb stores just in-frame clones and leaves some out. The sample contains around 340,000 clones, less than 20% of which appear only once. Sequences were obtained from naive CD4+ T cells from blood. The receptors here all came from a woman younger than 35 in good health. CDR3s include the opening cysteine and the closing phenylalanine or tryptophan. D genes are given only for firm matches. Clone size appears in some rows only: once, few, many, or a class for an expanded clone.

TRBJ2-5 NA TRBV5-1 few TGCGCCAGCAGCTTGGGACAGCACCAAGAGACCCAGTACTTC CASSLGQHQETQYF
TRBJ2-3 NA TRBV5-1 few TGCGCCAGCAGTCGCGAGTCGTCTAGCACAGATACGCAGTATTTT CASSRESSSTDTQYF
TRBJ2-1 TRBD1 TRBV11-2 NA TGTGCCAGAAAGGGCGGGACAGGGTCCTACAATGAGCAGTTCTTC CARKGGTGSYNEQFF
TRBJ2-7 TRBD2 TRBV4-2 NA TGTGCCAGCAGCCCCAGATACGAGCGGGAGACCTACGAGCAGTACTTC CASSPRYERETYEQYF
TRBJ2-7 TRBD1 TRBV23-1 NA TGCGCCAGCAGTCAATCGAGGACAGGGTGGTGCGAGCAGTACTTC CASSQSRTGWCEQYF
TRBJ1-1 NA TRBV19 NA TGTGCCAGTAGTATATCCGACAGGCCAGTCACTGAAGCTTTCTTT CASSISDRPVTEAFF
TRBJ2-3 NA TRBV6-6 NA TGTGCCAGCAGTTACTTGGGCGGCACAGATACGCAGTATTTT CASSYLGGTDTQYF
TRBJ1-1 NA TRBV4-2 few TGTGCCAGCAGCCAAGATCAGGGAAGCACTGAAGCTTTCTTT CASSQDQGSTEAFF
TRBJ2-5 NA TRBV5-6 NA TGTGCCAGCAGCCAACAAGAGACCCAGTACTTC CASSQQETQYF
TRBJ2-3 NA TRBV9 NA TGTGCCAGCAGCTTCAGAACAGATACGCAGTATTTT CASSFRTDTQYF
TRBJ2-5 NA TRBV7-9 few TGTGCCAGCAGCTTGGGGAGGAGACCGGTCCAAGAGACCCAGTACTTC CASSLGRRPVQETQYF
TRBJ1-5 NA TRBV29-1 NA TGCAGCGTTGAAGCAGGTGTCAATCAGCCCCAGCATTTT CSVEAGVNQPQHF
TRBJ2-3 TRBD2 TRBV14 few TGTGCCAGCAGTCGCGGACTAGCTGAAGATACGCAGTATTTT CASSRGLAEDTQYF
TRBJ2-2 NA TRBV30 NA TGTGCCTGCGCCCGGGACTCTACGAACACCGGGGAGCTGTTTTTT CACARDSTNTGELFF
TRBJ2-5 TRBD2 TRBV11-1 few TGTGCCAGCAGCCGCCTAGGAGCGGGAGGGCCAGAGACCCAGTACTTC CASSRLGAGGPETQYF
TRBJ2-1 NA TRBV9 NA TGTGCCAGCAGCGTTAGCGGCTTAACCTACAATGAGCAGTTCTTC CASSVSGLTYNEQFF
TRBJ2-7 TRBD2 TRBV7-9 NA TGTGCCAGCAGCTTAGCGGGGACTAGTAGCGACGAGCAGTACTTC CASSLAGTSSDEQYF
TRBJ1-6 NA TRBV30 NA TGTGCCTGGAGTCTCCGGGAGCCCCTCCACTTT CAWSLREPLHF
TRBJ1-3 NA TRBV9 NA TGTGCCAGCAGCGTAGGCCAGGGCAGCTCTGGAAACACCATATATTTT CASSVGQGSSGNTIYF
TRBJ2-7 NA TRBV7-9 few TGTGCCAGCAGCTTAGTTCGCAGGAGGTATAAGCAGTACTTC CASSLVRRRYKQYF
TRBJ2-5 NA TRBV5-1 NA TGCGCCAGCACAGGACAAACCCAAGAGACCCAGTACTTC CASTGQTQETQYF
TRBJ2-5 TRBD2 TRBV29-1 few TGCAGCTCGCGCCGTCTAGCGGGAACCCCGGGTGAGACCCAGTACTTC CSSRRLAGTPGETQYF
TRBJ2-7 NA TRBV2 few TGTGCCAGCACCCCTAGCGTGTCCTACGAGCAGTACTTC CASTPSVSYEQYF
TRBJ1-4 NA TRBV7-9 NA TGTGCCAGCAGCTTAGTGACAGAAAGTAATGAAAAACTGTTTTTT CASSLVTESNEKLFF
TRBJ1-2 NA TRBV7-9 few TGTGCCAGCAGCCTAGGGGCGGGGGAGAGCTATGGCTACACCTTC CASSLGAGESYGYTF
TRBJ2-7 TRBD1 TRBV2 NA TGTGCCAGCACTAGAACAGGGGGCAACTCCTACGAGCAGTACTTC CASTRTGGNSYEQYF
TRBJ2-5 TRBD2 TRBV4-2 few TGTGCCAGCAGCCAAGCTAGCGGGGGGGCCGGAGAGACCCAGTACTTC CASSQASGGAGETQYF
TRBJ1-1 NA TRBV29-1 NA TGCAGCGTTGAGGAGGGGCGCGGGACTGAAGCTTTCTTT CSVEEGRGTEAFF
TRBJ2-7 TRBD2 TRBV5-1 few TGCGCCAGCAGCTTGGAGCTAGCGGGCTACGAGCAGTACTTC CASSLELAGYEQYF
TRBJ1-2 NA TRBV29-1 NA TGCAGCGTTGACTCCGGGAGCTATGGCTACACCTTC CSVDSGSYGYTF
TRBJ2-3 TRBD1 TRBV6-1 NA TGTGCCAGCAGAGGACAGGTCCTTAGCACAGATACGCAGTATTTT CASRGQVLSTDTQYF
TRBJ2-1 TRBD2 TRBV7-2 NA TGTGCCAGCAGCTCTTGGACTAGCGAGAATGAGCAGTTCTTC CASSSWTSENEQFF
TRBJ1-6 NA TRBV6-6 NA TGTGCCAGCAGTCCGGGGAGACCCCTCCACTTT CASSPGRPLHF
TRBJ2-7 NA TRBV6-1 few TGTGCCAGCTCCGGAGGGTACGAGCAGTACTTC CASSGGYEQYF
TRBJ2-7 TRBD1 TRBV18 few TGTGCCAGCTCATCATCCACAGGGGACGAGCAGTACTTC CASSSSTGDEQYF